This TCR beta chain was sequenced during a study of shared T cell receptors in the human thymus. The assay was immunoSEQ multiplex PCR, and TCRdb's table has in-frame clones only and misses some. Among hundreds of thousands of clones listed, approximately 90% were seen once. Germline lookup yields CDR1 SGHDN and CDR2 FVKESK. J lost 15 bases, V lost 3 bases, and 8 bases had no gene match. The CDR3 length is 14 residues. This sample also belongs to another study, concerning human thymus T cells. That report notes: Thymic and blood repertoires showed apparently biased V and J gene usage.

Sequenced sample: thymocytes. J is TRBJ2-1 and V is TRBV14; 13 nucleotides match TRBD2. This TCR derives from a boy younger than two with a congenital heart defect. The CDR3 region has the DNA TGTGCCAGCAGCCACCTGACTAGCGGGAGGCCGTTGTTCTTC. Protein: CASSHLTSGRPLFF. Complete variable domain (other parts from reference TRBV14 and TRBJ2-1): EAGVTQFPSHSVIEKGQTVTLRCDPISGHDNLYWYRRVMGKEIKFLLHFVKESKQDESGMPNNRFLAERTGGTYSTLKVQPAELEDSGVYFCASSHLTSGRPLFFGPGTRLTVL.